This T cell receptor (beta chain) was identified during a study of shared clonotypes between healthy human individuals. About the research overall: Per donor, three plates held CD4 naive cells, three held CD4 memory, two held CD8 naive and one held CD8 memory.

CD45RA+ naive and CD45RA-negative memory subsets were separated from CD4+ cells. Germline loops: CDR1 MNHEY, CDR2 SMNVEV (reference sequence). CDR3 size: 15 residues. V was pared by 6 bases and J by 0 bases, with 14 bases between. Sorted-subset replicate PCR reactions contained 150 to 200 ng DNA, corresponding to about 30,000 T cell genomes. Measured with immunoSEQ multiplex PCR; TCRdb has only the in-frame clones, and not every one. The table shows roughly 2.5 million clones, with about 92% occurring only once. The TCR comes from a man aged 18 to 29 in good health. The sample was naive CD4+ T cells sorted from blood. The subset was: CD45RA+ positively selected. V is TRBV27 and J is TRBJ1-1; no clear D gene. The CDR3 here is CASRLGRSMNTEAFF. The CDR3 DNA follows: TGTGCCAGCAGGCTTGGTCGCTCCATGAACACTGAAGCTTTCTTT.